The rows below give T cell receptor beta chains drawn from one sample of a study of regulatory T cells in long-lasting Graves disease. Each CDR3 protein gets one entry after TCRdb re-called the multiplex PCR reads with MiXCR. Among roughly 400,000 distinct CDR3 sequences listed, 21% were seen once. Sequenced material: peripheral blood mononuclear cells (PBMCs), taken when the disease was refractory, from a patient treated with antithyroid drugs. The origin of the receptors is a female donor with Graves disease. CDR3s include the opening cysteine and the closing phenylalanine or tryptophan. The D gene is left open where the match is weak. The listing skips clone size in some rows; elsewhere it reads once, few, many or a size class.

j_call d_call cdr3_length v_call clone_size cdr3_aa cdr3_nt
TRBJ2-4 NA 18 TRBV28 NA CASSFPGPGGVAKNIQYF TGTGCCAGCAGTTTCCCAGGGCCGGGCGGAGTAGCCAAAAACATTCAGTACTTC
TRBJ1-4 NA 12 TRBV30 many CAWRGVNEKLFF TGTGCCTGGAGAGGGGTTAATGAAAAACTGTTTTTT
TRBJ1-5 TRBD1 15 TRBV12-3/TRBV12-4 many CASSRGTGGYQPQHF TGTGCCAGCAGTCGGGGGACAGGGGGCTATCAGCCCCAGCATTTT
TRBJ2-7 TRBD2 15 TRBV7-9 many CASSPLAGGPYEQYF TGTGCCAGCAGTCCCCTCGCGGGAGGGCCTTACGAGCAGTACTTC
TRBJ1-2 TRBD1 18 TRBV5-5 NA CASSLEGKLGTGDYGYTF TGTGCCAGCAGCTTGGAGGGAAAACTGGGGACAGGTGACTATGGCTACACCTTC
TRBJ1-1 TRBD1 16 TRBV12-3/TRBV12-4 many CASRKRDRERYTEAFF TGTGCCAGCAGGAAGCGGGACAGGGAAAGGTACACTGAAGCTTTCTTT
TRBJ1-5 TRBD1 15 TRBV7-8 few CASSLMTGMNQPQHF TGTGCCAGCAGCCTAATGACAGGGATGAATCAGCCCCAGCATTTT
TRBJ1-2 TRBD1 16 TRBV4-1 NA CASSQATGDPHYGYTF TGCGCCAGCAGCCAGGCCACAGGGGACCCTCACTATGGCTACACCTTC
TRBJ1-5 NA 13 TRBV19 NA CASSIGRVQPQHF TGTGCCAGTAGTATAGGGCGAGTGCAGCCCCAGCATTTT
TRBJ2-7 NA 16 TRBV7-8 few CASSSEGPVDSYEQYF TGTGCCAGCAGCTCAGAGGGTCCAGTAGATTCCTACGAGCAGTACTTC
TRBJ2-3 TRBD2 15 TRBV28 many CASSSGTSGRDTQYF TGTGCCAGCTCATCCGGGACTAGCGGGAGAGATACGCAGTATTTT
TRBJ1-2 NA 14 TRBV10-3 many CAIKGRDTNYGYTF TGTGCCATCAAGGGTAGGGACACAAACTATGGCTACACCTTC
TRBJ1-1 NA 15 TRBV11-2 few CASSLDYRSDTEAFF TGTGCCAGCAGCTTAGATTACCGGTCTGACACTGAAGCTTTCTTT
TRBJ2-2 TRBD1 15 TRBV6-2/TRBV6-3 NA CASSGDRLMSGELFF TGTGCCAGCAGTGGGGACAGGTTGATGTCCGGGGAGCTGTTTTTT
TRBJ2-2 NA 14 TRBV14 NA CASSQQPNTGELFF TGTGCCAGCAGCCAACAGCCGAACACCGGGGAGCTGTTTTTT
TRBJ1-4 NA 13 TRBV28 many CASSFFPNEKLFF TGTGCCAGCAGTTTCTTCCCTAATGAAAAACTGTTTTTT
TRBJ2-1 TRBD2 15 TRBV11-2 few CASSLTSGLYNEQFF TGTGCCAGCAGCCTAACTAGCGGCCTCTACAATGAGCAGTTCTTC
TRBJ2-7 NA 11 TRBV20-1 many CSADRTYEQYF TGCAGTGCCGACAGAACCTACGAGCAGTACTTC